This TCR beta chain was identified during a study of blood T cell repertoires in COVID-19. Looking at the study overall: Samples taken during acute and convalescent COVID-19 were collected in the United States, Italy and Spain.

The assay was immunoSEQ multiplex PCR, and TCRdb's table has in-frame clones only and misses some. The sample carries 310,000 or so clones, around 87% recorded once. V lost 4 bases and J 8 bases, leaving 9 bases between the germline ends. The CDR3 runs 12 residues. Sequencing was performed on peripheral blood. The chain uses TRBV12-3 or TRBV12-4 and TRBJ2-1; a possible D gene is TRBD1 (6 bases). This clonotype was sampled from a man aged 45-60 years with active or convalescent COVID-19. CDR3 amino acids: CASSSQGYEQFF. For the CDR3, the DNA is TGTGCCAGCAGTTCGCAGGGGTATGAGCAGTTCTTC.